Shown below are 29 T cell receptor beta chains from a single sample sequenced in a study of T-cell memory formation after mild COVID-19. TCRdb re-called the 5' RACE reads with MiXCR, one entry per CDR3 protein. The sample has around 370,000 distinct CDR3 sequences; around a fifth are singletons. The specimen was PBMCs or a T cell subset sorted from them (not recorded which). The receptors stem from an adult woman who had mild COVID-19 (a few samples of this study predate the infection). Cell type and time point are not known.

The chain joins TRBV9 to TRBJ2-1, with 7 bases lining up with TRBD1. Losses at the gene ends were 3 bases for V and 0 bases for J; bases not matched to a gene: 3. The germline V gene has CDR1 SGDLS and CDR2 YYNGEE. This CDR3 region has 15 residues. The CDR3 DNA is TGTGCCAGCAGCGACAGGGGAGACTCCTACAATGAGCAGTTCTTC. Translated: CASSDRGDSYNEQFF.

Only a few counts were recorded for this clonotype. The rearrangement joins TRBV12-3 or TRBV12-4 to TRBJ2-4; 7 bases are shared with TRBD2. The CDR3 contains 15 residues. The V and J ends lost 6 bases and 0 bases, in that order; junction bases with no gene match: 5. CDR3 nucleotides: TGTGCCAGCAGCCTCATAGCGGGAGCCAAAAACATTCAGTACTTC. Translated: CASSLIAGAKNIQYF.

This clonotype turned up a few times. The gene calls are TRBV6-5 and TRBJ2-7; the D gene is possibly TRBD2 (6 bases). The V end lost 6 bases, the J end lost 3 bases, and 18 bases lay between the germline ends. Germline lookup yields CDR1 MNHEY and CDR2 SVGAGI. The CDR3 has 15 residues. The CDR3 DNA reads TGTGCCAGCAGCCAGGGAGGTGTTCGGAACTACGAGCAGTACTTC. Amino acids: CASSQGGVRNYEQYF.

The V gene is TRBV6-2 or TRBV6-3, the J gene TRBJ1-5; 7 positions match TRBD1. Germline trimming cut 4 bases from V and 1 base from J; bases unmatched to any gene: 4. CDR1 is MNHEY, CDR2 SVGEGT, per germline. The CDR3 totals 15 residues. The CDR3 region is CASSSWDRSNQPQHF. The CDR3 DNA reads TGTGCCAGCAGTTCCTGGGACAGAAGCAATCAGCCCCAGCATTTT.

The V call is TRBV14, the J call TRBJ1-1; TRBD1 is a possible D gene (6 bases). CDR1 SGHDN and CDR2 FVKESK come from the germline V gene. V lost 3 bases and J lost 11, with 13 bases in between. The CDR3 is made up of 12 amino acids. Here the CDR3 DNA reads TGTGCCAGCAGCCAGGACAGAACACGGGCTTTCTTT. Residues: CASSQDRTRAFF.

J is TRBJ2-5 and V is TRBV9, with a weak D call TRBD2 (7 bases). Germline CDR1 and CDR2: SGDLS and YYNGEE. The V and J ends lost 3 bases and 3 bases respectively, with 12 bases between them. The CDR3 spans 14 residues. The chain's CDR3 is CASSGGLAEETQYF. In DNA form, the CDR3 reads TGTGCCAGCAGCGGGGGGCTAGCGGAAGAGACCCAGTACTTC.

This clonotype occurred a few times. This sequence joins TRBV6-4 and TRBJ2-3, with a tentative D call TRBD2 (5 bases). The CDR3 loop spans 12 amino acids. V gave up 5 bases and J gave up 10 bases, with 13 bases separating them. Germline V CDR1 and CDR2: MRHNA, SNTAGT. The CDR3 reads CASSPTGIAQYF. The CDR3 DNA reads as TGTGCCAGCAGTCCCACGGGGATTGCGCAGTATTTT.

J is TRBJ2-3 and V is TRBV4-2; 8 nucleotides match TRBD1. Germline V gives CDR1 LGHNA, CDR2 YNFKEQ. The CDR3 is 15 amino acids. The junction had 5 bases not matched to a gene; V was cut back by 2 bases and J by 4 bases. The CDR3 is CASSQQDRDPDTQYF. DNA of the CDR3: TGTGCCAGCAGCCAACAGGACAGGGACCCAGATACGCAGTATTTT.

The rearrangement joins TRBV5-1 to TRBJ1-2; D unresolved. The CDR3 loop spans 14 amino acids. The V end was cut by 3 bases, the J end by 6 bases, with 15 bases between. CDR1 and CDR2 (germline): SGHRS, YFSETQ. Written as DNA, the CDR3 is TGCGCCAGCAGCTCGGGGATGGTTACCGATGGCTACACCTTC. Protein sequence: CASSSGMVTDGYTF. Looking up the rest from reference TRBV5-1 and TRBJ1-2 gives the full variable domain: KAGVTQTPRYLIKTRGQQVTLSCSPISGHRSVSWYQQTPGQGLQFLFEYFSETQRNKGNFPGRFSGRQFSNSRSEMNVSTLELGDSALYLCASSSGMVTDGYTFGSGTRLTVV.

This clonotype was observed many times. The rearrangement uses TRBV2 and TRBJ1-5; 7 bases are shared with TRBD1. V lost 4 bases and J lost 0; bases outside the gene matches: 12. Looked up from germline, CDR1 is SNHLY and CDR2 is FYNNEI. This CDR3 is 18 amino acids long. The CDR3 bases are TGTGCCAGCAGTGGAACTTCCGGGACAGTTTATAGCAATCAGCCCCAGCATTTT. It translates to CASSGTSGTVYSNQPQHF. Full variable domain (remainder filled in from reference TRBV2 and TRBJ1-5): EPEVTQTPSHQVTQMGQEVILRCVPISNHLYFYWYRQILGQKVEFLVSFYNNEISEKSEIFDDQFSVERPDGSNFTLKIRSTKLEDSAMYFCASSGTSGTVYSNQPQHFGDGTRLSIL.

This clonotype was detected a few times. The chain combines TRBV15 with TRBJ2-7; 12 bases agree with TRBD2. CDR3 length: 14 residues. The germline CDR1 and CDR2 sequences are LNHNV and YYDKDF (reference sequence). J lost 4 bases, V lost 6 bases, and 4 bases had no gene match. The DNA of the CDR3 is TGTGCCACCAGGGGGCTAGCGGGAGGGTACGAGCAGTACTTC. The encoded protein is CATRGLAGGYEQYF. The full variable domain, in which reference TRBV15 and TRBJ2-7 provide the parts outside the CDR3, is DAMVIQNPRYQVTQFGKPVTLSCSQTLNHNVMYWYQQKSSQAPKLLFHYYDKDFNNEADTPDNFQSRRPNTSFCFLDIRSPGLGDTAMYLCATRGLAGGYEQYFGPGTRLTVT.

This chain connects TRBV28 to TRBJ1-2; 8 nucleotides line up with TRBD1. V trimming: 6 bases; J trimming: 5 bases; junction bases outside the gene matches: 11. Germline assignment: CDR1 MDHEN and CDR2 SYDVKM. The CDR3 contains 15 residues. The CDR3 DNA follows: TGTGCCAGCAGCCGAATCTTACAGGGGGGGTATGGCTACACCTTC. This gives the protein CASSRILQGGYGYTF.

The CDR3 DNA is TGTGCCAGCAGTCCTTGGACAGATATGAACACTGAAGCTTTCTTT. It codes for CASSPWTDMNTEAFF. V and J are TRBV25-1 and TRBJ1-1; D perhaps matches TRBD1 (6 bases). Trimming stripped 5 bases from V and 0 bases from J, with 13 bases between. The CDR3 is made up of 15 amino acids. The germline V gene has CDR1 MGHDK and CDR2 SYGVNS.

In this sample, this clonotype turned up a few times. The chain links TRBV5-5 to TRBJ1-1; D is uncertain. CDR1 and CDR2 (germline): SGHKS, YYEKEE (reference sequence). Trimming left V 1 base short and J 0 bases short, with 7 bases between. The CDR3 runs 14 residues. The CDR3 spells CASSLSDMNTEAFF. In DNA, the CDR3 is TGTGCCAGCAGCTTGTCAGACATGAACACTGAAGCTTTCTTT.

Only a few counts were recorded for this clonotype. The gene calls are TRBV20-1 and TRBJ2-3; possible D gene TRBD2, 6 bases. Germline CDR1 and CDR2: DFQATT and SNEGSKA (reference sequence). The ends were cut back, 5 bases at V and 2 bases at J, with 11 bases in the middle. CDR3 size: 13 residues. The CDR3: CSAPGLPTDTQYF. For the CDR3, the DNA is TGCAGTGCTCCAGGACTACCCACAGATACGCAGTATTTT.

The chain couples TRBV20-1 to TRBJ2-5; 7 positions agree with TRBD2. Germline-derived CDR1 and CDR2 are DFQATT and SNEGSKA (reference sequence). The ends lost 1 base at V and 3 bases at J; junction bases unmatched: 5. The CDR3 covers 14 residues. The CDR3 sequence is CSARVGTIEETQYF. The CDR3 nucleotides are TGCAGTGCTAGAGTTGGGACTATTGAAGAGACCCAGTACTTC.

In this sample, this clonotype turned up many times. The V and J genes are TRBV2 and TRBJ2-7; 10 bases map to TRBD1. The V gene end was trimmed by 10 bases and the J gene end by 3 bases; junction bases not matched to a gene: 6. This CDR3 is 13 amino acids long. CDR1 is SNHLY, CDR2 FYNNEI, per germline. CDR3 residues: CAIERDRGYEQYF. CDR3 coding DNA: TGTGCCATTGAACGGGACAGGGGCTACGAGCAGTACTTC.

The chain joins TRBV6-4 to TRBJ1-4; unclear D gene. This CDR3 spans 13 amino acids. Trimming pared 0 bases from V and 10 bases from J, leaving 9 bases between. Per the germline V gene, CDR1 is MRHNA and CDR2 is SNTAGT. The CDR3 loop reads CASSDSPGRKLFF. As DNA, the CDR3 is TGTGCCAGCAGTGACTCTCCCGGGAGAAAACTGTTTTTT.

The chain employs TRBV10-3 and TRBJ1-1, with D unresolved. Germline CDR1 and CDR2: ENHRY and SYGVKD. The CDR3 runs to 13 residues. Trimming took 7 bases from V and 1 from J, leaving 10 bases between them. The CDR3 here is CAIMGYGNTEAFF. CDR3 nucleotides: TGTGCCATCATGGGGTATGGGAACACTGAAGCTTTCTTT.

This clonotype was detected only a few times. The CDR3 DNA reads as TGTGCCAGCGGTTCCCCTCGGGGGCCGGCAGATACGCAGTATTTT. Encoded protein: CASGSPRGPADTQYF. The rearrangement uses TRBV12-3 or TRBV12-4 and TRBJ2-3, with D perhaps assigned TRBD1 or TRBD2 (6 bases each). CDR3 size: 15 residues. Trimming removed 8 bases at V and 4 bases at J, with 19 bases between.

The chain employs TRBV7-8 and TRBJ2-4; weak D call: TRBD1 (6 bases). This CDR3 spans 14 amino acids. Trimming shortened V by 5 bases and J by 9 bases, and 17 bases separated the two germline ends. Germline-derived CDR1 and CDR2 are SGHVS and FQNEAQ. CDR3 loop: CASSPTGKLAIQYF. CDR3 nucleotides: TGTGCCAGCAGCCCAACAGGGAAGTTGGCCATTCAGTACTTC.

In its sample, this clonotype was seen once. This chain links TRBV3-1 with TRBJ2-1; a weak D match, TRBD2 (7 bases). The V end was cut by 4 bases, the J end by 5 bases, with 18 bases between. In germline, CDR1 is LGHDT, CDR2 YNNKEL (reference sequence). The CDR3 has 16 residues. The CDR3 DNA sequence: TGTGCCAGCAGCCCCCGAAGAGGGGGGGCTCACAATGAGCAGTTCTTC. It is translated as CASSPRRGGAHNEQFF.

This clonotype was counted between two and nine times. The V call is TRBV20-1, the J call TRBJ2-2, with D possibly being TRBD2 (5 bases). The germline V gene encodes CDR1 DFQATT and CDR2 SNEGSKA (reference sequence). There are 13 residues in the CDR3. In DNA form, the CDR3 reads TGCCCTAGGAGGTTTGGTCGGGCCGGGGAGCTGTTTTTT. Amino acid sequence: CPRRFGRAGELFF.

The V call is TRBV6-2 or TRBV6-3, the J call TRBJ1-2, with TRBD1 as a possible D gene (5 bases). Per germline, CDR1 MNHEY and CDR2 SVGEGT. This CDR3 comprises 13 residues. Trimming stripped 6 bases from V and 5 bases from J, with 13 bases between. The CDR3, as DNA: TGTGCCAGCAGGGACCCGCGACAGTATGGCTACACCTTC. Its translation is CASRDPRQYGYTF.

In this sample, this clonotype turned up a few times. The rearrangement links TRBV20-1 to TRBJ2-1, with D possibly being TRBD1 or TRBD2 (6 bases each). The length of the CDR3 is 16 residues. CDR1 is DFQATT and CDR2 is SNEGSKA in the germline V gene (reference sequence). V dropped 0 bases and J dropped 6 bases, with 18 bases sitting between them. For the CDR3, the DNA is TGCAGTGCTAGAGATAAGGGGGAGGCCCCGGGCAATGAGCAGTTCTTC. It encodes CSARDKGEAPGNEQFF.

This clonotype appeared a few times. The CDR3: CATSRQLVRRTDTQYF. The CDR3 DNA reads as TGTGCCACCAGCAGACAGCTGGTAAGGCGGACAGATACGCAGTATTTT. This chain links TRBV15 with TRBJ2-3; D not certain. CDR1 is LNHNV, CDR2 YYDKDF, per germline (reference sequence). The ends were cut back, 2 bases at V and 3 bases at J, with 15 bases in the middle. The CDR3 has 16 amino acids.

This clonotype was counted only a few times. J is TRBJ2-7 and V is TRBV7-8; 8 bases line up with TRBD1. The length of the CDR3 is 14 residues. V shed 5 bases and J 6 bases; nucleotides not matched to a gene: 9. Germline CDR1 is SGHVS and CDR2 is FQNEAQ. The CDR3 region is CASSDATGGSEQYF. In DNA form, the CDR3 reads TGTGCCAGCAGCGACGCTACAGGGGGTAGCGAGCAGTACTTC.

The chain joins TRBV10-3 to TRBJ2-7; 7 bases map to TRBD1. Per the germline V gene, CDR1 is ENHRY and CDR2 is SYGVKD. CDR3 length equals 17 residues. V was pared by 2 bases and J by 3 bases, with 13 bases of the junction left unmatched. The CDR3 bases are TGTGCCATCAGTGAGGGGAATTCCGGGACAGCCAACTACGAGCAGTACTTC. It yields the protein CAISEGNSGTANYEQYF.

The rearrangement uses TRBV20-1 and TRBJ2-3; D unresolved. V lost 6 bases and J 4 bases, leaving 17 bases between the germline ends. CDR1 is DFQATT, CDR2 SNEGSKA, per germline (reference sequence). The CDR3 sequence is 14 residues long. Here the CDR3 reads CSASDPKSADTQYF. The CDR3 coding sequence is TGCAGTGCGTCCGACCCAAAGTCGGCAGATACGCAGTATTTT.